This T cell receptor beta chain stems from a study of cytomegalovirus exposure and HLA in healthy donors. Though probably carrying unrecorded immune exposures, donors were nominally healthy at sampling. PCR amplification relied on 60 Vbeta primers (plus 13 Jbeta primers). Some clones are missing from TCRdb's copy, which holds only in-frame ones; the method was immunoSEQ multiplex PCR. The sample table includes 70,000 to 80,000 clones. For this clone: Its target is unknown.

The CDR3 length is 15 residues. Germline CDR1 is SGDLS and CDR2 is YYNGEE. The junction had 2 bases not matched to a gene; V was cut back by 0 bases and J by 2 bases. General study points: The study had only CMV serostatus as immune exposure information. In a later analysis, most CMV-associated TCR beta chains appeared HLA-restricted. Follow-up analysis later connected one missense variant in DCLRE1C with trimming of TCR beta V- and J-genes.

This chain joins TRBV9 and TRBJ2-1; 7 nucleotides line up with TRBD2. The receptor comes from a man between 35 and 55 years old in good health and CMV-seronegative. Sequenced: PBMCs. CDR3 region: CASSVGGGAYNEQFF. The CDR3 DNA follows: TGTGCCAGCAGCGTAGGGGGGGGAGCCTACAATGAGCAGTTCTTC.